This T cell receptor (beta chain) was sequenced during a study of tumor-infiltrating lymphocytes in primary liver carcinoma (TCRdb year 2017). For the study in its entirety: Hepatocellular carcinoma (four) or combined HCC and intrahepatic cholangiocarcinoma (one) was present in the five patients, who were three men and two women aged 30 to 69 years. Tumors of the five patients were stage T1-T3 N0M0 with maximum diameters of roughly 4.2 to 11 cm. Roughly 3.65 to 7.13 million productive TCRbeta reads were obtained per sample, and no significant difference in read depth was found between tissue types. Across five regions of each liver tumor, along with adjacent normal tissue and blood, the study brought together TCRbeta repertoire sequencing, expression microarrays and whole-exome sequencing. A total of some 35 specimens from 5 patients underwent TCRbeta repertoire sequencing, comprising about 25 tumor regions, 5 adjacent noncancerous liver tissues and 5 peripheral blood samples. To link TCRbeta repertoire diversity with the local molecular phenotype, the roughly 27 tumor region samples were profiled using Agilent mRNA microarrays. Technical replicate repertoires showed high reproducibility, with mean shared-clone rates roughly 0.89 and correlation coefficients above 0.95. Beyond this particular receptor, the publication reports: The top 250 clones made up a significantly larger repertoire fraction in tumors than in blood (p = 0.039). Consistent with antigen-driven expansion, pairs of tumor regions showed higher repertoire overlap (mean about 36%) than either tumor-adjacent pairs (around 17%) or tumor-blood pairs (roughly 14%). Because sequencing covered only the TCR beta chain and unpaired alpha chains were not captured, true repertoire diversity is likely underestimated. Because the samples were bulk and unsorted, CD4+ and CD8+ T cell repertoires could not be compared. Only four or five patients were included in the study, and the authors note that the findings should be validated in a larger study. Only about 7-25% of top clones were found in all five regions of a tumor, suggesting spatial heterogeneity of tumor-infiltrating T cells.

According to the germline V gene (reference sequence), CDR1 reads SEHNR and CDR2 reads FQNEAQ. The V end loses 10 bases and the J end loses 5 bases, and a stretch of 18 bases separates them. Its CDR3 holds 13 amino acids, cysteine through phenylalanine. The retained sequence is limited to the CDR3, 39 bases, with the frame set at the first base. TCRbeta-specific cDNA was reverse-transcribed from approximately 500 ng total RNA using a constant-region primer and ProtoScript II reverse transcriptase. TCRbeta libraries were built with three nested multiplex PCR rounds, a slightly modified ARM-PCR procedure. Each of the first two PCR rounds ran for around 11 cycles and used multiplex TRBV1-TRBV30 forward primers together with a Cbeta reverse primer. A final 25-cycle PCR with Deep VentR polymerase added sample barcodes and Illumina adapters. Amplicons of 200-500 bp were gel-purified with a QIAquick gel extraction kit before sequencing. An Illumina HiSeq 2500 was used to sequence the TCRbeta amplicons with 250-bp paired-end reads. In the authors' own workflow: Reads were quality-trimmed with Trimmomatic v0.33, and paired reads were merged with FLASH v1.2.11 to recover full CDR3 sequences. V, D and J germline segments were assigned to the rearranged TCRbeta sequences by MiGEC v1.2.1b. Clonotype statistics, along with Shannon-Wiener diversity indices, were calculated using VDJtools v1.0.0. To reduce sampling bias, subsequent analyses other than the diversity analysis used only the 250 most abundant clonotypes in each sample. The public reads were reanalyzed by TCRdb: fastp trimming at Q25, MiXCR alignment, in-frame beta chains only. Each record represents a unique CDR3 protein, reported with the most common genes and DNA among its rows. In this record, the V and J calls reflect TCRdb's handling and not the investigators' own analysis. Here the sample has about 190,000 distinct CDR3 sequences; around four fifths occur a single time. The biggest ten clones account for approximately 18% of the sample.

Total RNA and DNA were co-extracted from approximately 20-30 mg of bulk tissue with the AllPrep DNA/RNA mini kit, without cell sorting. Between November 2015 and March 2016, roughly five patients in China with histopathologically diagnosed primary liver carcinoma had surgical resection. At the time of sampling, the patients were treatment-naive and had chronic HBV infection. Five spatially separated regions were sampled per tumor: superior, inferior, left-lateral and right-lateral poles, plus the tumor centre. More than 85% viable tumor cells were found by histology in every tumor sample. Fresh tumor and adjacent tissue pieces were bisected; one half was stored in RNAlater at -80°C, the other sent for histology. This clonotype was observed at least ten times. The target of this receptor is not known. Base qualities are not recorded, but no much larger clone differs from it by a single base.

Sequencing input: tumor tissue from primary liver carcinoma. The sequence joins TRBV7-9 to TRBJ2-7, with TRBD1 tentatively as D gene (7 bases match). This TCR derives from a man aged 40-49 years with primary liver carcinoma and hepatitis B virus infection. The CDR3 protein: CATLEGGGNEQYF. The nucleotide sequence reads as follows: TGTGCCACCCTCGAAGGGGGCGGGAACGAGCAGTACTTC.